The rows below give T cell receptor beta chains drawn from one sample of a study of identical twins. In TCRdb, the 5' RACE reads were re-called with MiXCR into one record per CDR3 protein. The table shows a few hundred thousand distinct CDR3 sequences, with 8.5% to 10% occurring only once. The sample was naive T cells sorted from blood. These receptors originate from a woman between 45 and 60 years old in good health. CDR3s include the opening cysteine and the closing phenylalanine or tryptophan. The D gene is left open where the match is weak. Only some rows state a clone size, as once, few, many or a class for expanded clones.

abundance: NA
j_gene: TRBJ2-6
v_gene: TRBV12-5
d_gene: NA
CDR3nt: TGTGCTAGTGCCCCCCTAGGACAGCTCCTCTCTGGGGCCAACGTCCTGACTTTC
CDR3aa: CASAPLGQLLSGANVLTF

abundance: NA
j_gene: TRBJ1-1
v_gene: TRBV6-5
d_gene: NA
CDR3nt: TGTGCCAGCCGGCTTCAGGTGATGAACACTGAAGCTTTCTTT
CDR3aa: CASRLQVMNTEAFF

abundance: NA
j_gene: TRBJ2-1
v_gene: TRBV12-3/TRBV12-4
d_gene: TRBD2
CDR3nt: TGTGCCAGCAGGCCAGCAGCGGGAGAAAGGTACAATGAGCAGTTCTTC
CDR3aa: CASRPAAGERYNEQFF

abundance: few
j_gene: TRBJ1-1
v_gene: TRBV20-1
d_gene: NA
CDR3nt: TGCAGTGCTCTTATCCCGATCGCTGGGATAACTGAAGCTTTCTTT
CDR3aa: CSALIPIAGITEAFF

abundance: NA
j_gene: TRBJ2-7
v_gene: TRBV27
d_gene: TRBD1
CDR3nt: TGTGCCAGCCGACAGGGATGGAAATACGAGCAGTACTTC
CDR3aa: CASRQGWKYEQYF

abundance: many
j_gene: TRBJ2-2
v_gene: TRBV10-2
d_gene: TRBD2
CDR3nt: TGCGCCAGCAGTGTTGGGACTAGCGGGACCGGGGAGCTGTTTTTT
CDR3aa: CASSVGTSGTGELFF

abundance: NA
j_gene: TRBJ2-1
v_gene: TRBV28
d_gene: NA
CDR3nt: TGTGCCAGCAGTTCCCCTCAGAGGGTGGGTTACAATGAGCAGTTCTTC
CDR3aa: CASSSPQRVGYNEQFF

abundance: few
j_gene: TRBJ2-1
v_gene: TRBV5-1
d_gene: TRBD1
CDR3nt: TGCGCCAGCAGCTCCGGACAGGGGGAAACAAATCGGATCTTC
CDR3aa: CASSSGQGETNRIF

abundance: NA
j_gene: TRBJ1-2
v_gene: TRBV9
d_gene: NA
CDR3nt: TGTGCCAGCAGCGTAGGTCAGGGCGACTATGGCTACACCTTC
CDR3aa: CASSVGQGDYGYTF

abundance: NA
j_gene: TRBJ2-1
v_gene: TRBV4-1
d_gene: NA
CDR3nt: TGCGCCAGCAGCCAAGGACTTTACAATGAGCAGTTCTTC
CDR3aa: CASSQGLYNEQFF

abundance: NA
j_gene: TRBJ2-1
v_gene: TRBV15
d_gene: TRBD2
CDR3nt: TGTGCCACCAGCAGAGAAGAGGGCGGGAGGGAGAACAATGAGCAGTTCTTC
CDR3aa: CATSREEGGRENNEQFF